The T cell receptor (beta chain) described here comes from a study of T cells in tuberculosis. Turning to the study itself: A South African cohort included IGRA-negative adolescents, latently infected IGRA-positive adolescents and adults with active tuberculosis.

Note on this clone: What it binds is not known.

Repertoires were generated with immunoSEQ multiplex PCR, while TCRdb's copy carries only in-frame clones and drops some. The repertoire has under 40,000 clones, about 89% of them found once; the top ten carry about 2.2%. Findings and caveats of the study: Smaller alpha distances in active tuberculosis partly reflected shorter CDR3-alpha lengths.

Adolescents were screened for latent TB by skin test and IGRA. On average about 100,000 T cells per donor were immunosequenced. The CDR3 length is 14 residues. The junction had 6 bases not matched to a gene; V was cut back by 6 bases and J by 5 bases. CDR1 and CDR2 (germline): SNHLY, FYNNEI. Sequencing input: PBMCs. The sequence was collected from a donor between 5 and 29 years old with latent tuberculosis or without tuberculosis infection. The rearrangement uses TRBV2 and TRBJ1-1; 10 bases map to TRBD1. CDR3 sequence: CASSPDRGGTEAFF. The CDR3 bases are TGTGCCAGCAGCCCGGACAGGGGGGGGACTGAAGCTTTCTTT.